One sample yielded the 22 T cell receptor beta chains listed below, sequenced in a study of T cell changes during pregnancy in multiple sclerosis. Profiling relied on immunoSEQ multiplex PCR, and the TCRdb table lists in-frame clones only, not all of them. The sample lists approximately 34,000 clones, roughly 91% occurring once. The material sequenced was CD4+ T cells from peripheral blood mononuclear cells, taken in the second trimester of pregnancy. Every receptor here comes from a female donor with multiple sclerosis, enrolled in a pregnancy study.

V is TRBV18 and J is TRBJ2-5, with TRBD2 matching 12 bases. Germline V gene data show CDR1 as KGHSH and CDR2 as LQKENI. Unmatched junction bases numbered 3, after V lost 3 bases and J lost 4 bases. This CDR3 region has 15 residues. The CDR3 region has the DNA TGTGCCAGCTCACCGACTAGCGGGAGAGGAGAGACCCAGTACTTC. Encoded protein: CASSPTSGRGETQYF. Using reference TRBV18 and TRBJ2-5 for the parts outside the CDR3, the full variable domain is NAGVMQNPRHLVRRRGQEARLRCSPMKGHSHVYWYRQLPEEGLKFMVYLQKENIIDESGMPKERFSAEFPKEGPSILRIQQVVRGDSAAYFCASSPTSGRGETQYFGPGTRLLVL.

This rearrangement joins TRBV4-1 to TRBJ2-5; the match to TRBD2 covers 7 bases. The CDR3 is made up of 15 amino acids. Trimming removed 2 bases from V and 7 bases from J; junction bases left unmatched: 10. The germline V gene has CDR1 MGHRA and CDR2 YSYEKL. The CDR3 region is CASSQTGLVGLTQYF. The CDR3 nucleotides are TGCGCCAGCAGCCAAACAGGACTAGTGGGTTTGACCCAGTACTTC.

The chain employs TRBV5-1 and TRBJ2-1; the match to TRBD2 covers 14 bases. From germline, CDR1 is SGHRS and CDR2 YFSETQ. The CDR3 spans 17 residues. V lost 4 bases and J lost 0; bases outside the gene matches: 3. In DNA, the CDR3 is TGCGCCAGCAGCGGGGGACTAGCGGGAGTCTCCTACAATGAGCAGTTCTTC. It codes for CASSGGLAGVSYNEQFF.

The rearrangement joins TRBV19 to TRBJ2-5; D possibly corresponds to TRBD1 (6 bases). The CDR3 runs to 15 residues. The V gene's germline CDR1 is LNHDA and CDR2 SQIVND (reference sequence). The ends were cut back, 3 bases at V and 0 bases at J, with 11 bases in the middle. The CDR3 here is CASSIRGSYQETQYF. The CDR3 coding sequence is TGTGCCAGTAGTATCAGGGGATCGTACCAAGAGACCCAGTACTTC.

The chain recombines TRBV6-1 with TRBJ1-1, with TRBD1 matching over 7 bases. The CDR3 length is 18 residues. Trimming removed 2 bases from V and 1 base from J; junction bases left unmatched: 13. Germline lookup yields CDR1 MNHNS and CDR2 SASEGT. DNA for the CDR3: TGTGCCAGCAGTGAAAGAACTTCTATGGGACAGAGGAACACTGAAGCTTTCTTT. Residues: CASSERTSMGQRNTEAFF.

The gene calls are TRBV9 and TRBJ2-1, with unresolved D. V lost 0 bases, J lost 0 bases, and 7 bases lay in between. CDR1 and CDR2 from the germline V gene are SGDLS and YYNGEE. CDR3 length: 15 amino acids. The CDR3 here is CASSVAPSSYNEQFF. CDR3 DNA: TGTGCCAGCAGCGTAGCTCCTAGCTCCTACAATGAGCAGTTCTTC.

The rearrangement uses TRBV11-2 and TRBJ2-5; 10 positions match TRBD1. The CDR3 extends over 15 amino acids. Germline V lookup: CDR1 SGHAT, CDR2 FQNNGV. V trimming: 1 base; J trimming: 1 base; junction bases outside the gene matches: 0. Written as DNA, the CDR3 is TGTGCCAGCAGCTTAGGGACAGGGGGCCAAGAGACCCAGTACTTC. As protein: CASSLGTGGQETQYF.

The count of this clone is one. This chain uses TRBV18 with TRBJ2-3; possible D gene TRBD1, 6 bases. This CDR3 comprises 16 residues. V lost 6 bases, J lost 1 base, and 17 bases lay in between. The germline V gene encodes CDR1 KGHSH and CDR2 LQKENI. The CDR3 region has the DNA TGTGCCAGCTCGTCTGAAGGACAGTGGGGCACAGATACGCAGTATTTT. It specifies CASSSEGQWGTDTQYF.

V usage is TRBV30 and J usage is TRBJ2-1; no reliable D call. The germline gives CDR1 GTSNPN, CDR2 SVGIG (reference sequence). Trimming took off 1 base at V and 0 bases at J, with 13 bases between the two ends. The CDR3 is 16 amino acids. In DNA, the CDR3 is TGTGCCTGGAGTGGCTTTAGCTCGGGCTCCTACAATGAGCAGTTCTTC. Its translation: CAWSGFSSGSYNEQFF. The whole variable domain, remainder taken from reference TRBV30 and TRBJ2-1, is SQTIHQWPATLVQPVGSPLSLECTVEGTSNPNLYWYRQAAGRGLQLLFYSVGIGQISSEVPQNLSASRPQDRQFILSSKKLLLSDSGFYLCAWSGFSSGSYNEQFFGPGTRLTVL.

The rearrangement joins TRBV30 to TRBJ1-5, with 7 nucleotides matching TRBD1. J lost 4 bases, V lost 1 base, and 7 bases had no gene match. The CDR3 totals 15 residues. Germline V gives CDR1 GTSNPN, CDR2 SVGIG (reference sequence). The CDR3 coding sequence is TGTGCCTGGAGTGATACAGGGGTAGGTAATCAGCCCCAGCATTTT. It is translated as CAWSDTGVGNQPQHF.

This sequence joins TRBV7-2 and TRBJ1-4; the D gene is possibly TRBD1 (5 bases). The CDR3 length is 15 residues. Trimming cost V 6 bases and J 0 bases, with 11 bases left between them. In germline, CDR1 is SGHTA, CDR2 FQGNSA. In DNA form, the CDR3 reads TGTGCCAGCAGTCGCGGGGGGGCAACTAATGAAAAACTGTTTTTT. This codes for CASSRGGATNEKLFF.

In its sample, this clone was seen a few times. This chain connects TRBV7-9 to TRBJ2-5, with TRBD1 as a possible D gene (6 bases). The germline V gene has CDR1 SEHNR and CDR2 FQNEAQ (reference sequence). V lost 5 bases and J 2 bases, leaving 15 bases between the germline ends. The CDR3 runs 15 residues. Here the CDR3 DNA reads TGTGCCAGCAGCCCCTCCCCGCAGGGGCAAGAGACCCAGTACTTC. Residues: CASSPSPQGQETQYF. Drawing the rest from reference TRBV7-9 and TRBJ2-5, the complete variable domain is DTGVSQNPRHKITKRGQNVTFRCDPISEHNRLYWYRQTLGQGPEFLTYFQNEAQLEKSRLLSDRFSAERPKGSFSTLEIQRTEQGDSAMYLCASSPSPQGQETQYFGPGTRLLVL.

This clone has just one count. The CDR3: CASSPTSSYEQYF. In DNA form, the CDR3 reads TGTGCCAGCTCACCCACGAGCTCCTACGAGCAGTACTTC. This chain connects TRBV18 to TRBJ2-7; D remains ambiguous. CDR1 and CDR2 from the germline V gene are KGHSH and LQKENI. The CDR3 is 13 amino acids. The germline V and J ends were trimmed by 3 bases and 0 bases, with 6 bases remaining between them.

The DNA for the CDR3 is TGTGCCAGCAGCACGGGACTAGCAGACAATGAGCAGTTCTTC. Its protein is CASSTGLADNEQFF. The chain has TRBV27 and TRBJ2-1, with 9 nucleotides matching TRBD2. With 6 bases clipped from V and 5 bases from J, the junction kept 5 bases outside the gene matches. The CDR3 sequence is 14 residues long. The germline CDR1 and CDR2 sequences are MNHEY and SMNVEV (reference sequence).

This clone was seen once. V usage is TRBV9 and J usage is TRBJ2-7; 11 bases align to TRBD2. The junction had 7 bases not matched to a gene; V was cut back by 4 bases and J by 4 bases. The CDR3 is 15 residues long. Germline loops: CDR1 SGDLS, CDR2 YYNGEE. CDR3 region: CASSSTGTSGYEQYF. In DNA, the CDR3 is TGTGCCAGCAGCTCTACCGGGACTAGCGGATACGAGCAGTACTTC. The full variable domain, in which reference TRBV9 and TRBJ2-7 provide the parts outside the CDR3, is DSGVTQTPKHLITATGQRVTLRCSPRSGDLSVYWYQQSLDQGLQFLIQYYNGEERAKGNILERFSAQQFPDLHSELNLSSLELGDSALYFCASSSTGTSGYEQYFGPGTRLTVT.

This clone appeared once. The V gene is TRBV7-9, the J gene TRBJ1-5, with 7 bases identical to TRBD1. Looked up from germline, CDR1 is SEHNR and CDR2 is FQNEAQ (reference sequence). This CDR3 has 15 amino acids. V lost 5 bases to trimming and J lost 0 bases; unmatched junction nucleotides: 4. CDR3 in DNA: TGTGCCAGCAGCCCGGGGACAGCTAGCAATCAGCCCCAGCATTTT. It specifies CASSPGTASNQPQHF. The full variable domain, completed using reference TRBV7-9 and TRBJ1-5, is DTGVSQNPRHKITKRGQNVTFRCDPISEHNRLYWYRQTLGQGPEFLTYFQNEAQLEKSRLLSDRFSAERPKGSFSTLEIQRTEQGDSAMYLCASSPGTASNQPQHFGDGTRLSIL.

The chain uses TRBV11-2 and TRBJ2-1, with 9 bases lining up with TRBD2. V was clipped by 1 base and J by 3 bases; unmatched bases: 1. Germline V CDR1 and CDR2: SGHAT, FQNNGV. The CDR3 spans 15 residues. This CDR3 is CASSLVRGGYNEQFF. CDR3 DNA sequence: TGTGCCAGCAGCTTAGTGCGGGGGGGCTACAATGAGCAGTTCTTC.

V usage is TRBV11-2 and J usage is TRBJ1-2; maybe TRBD1 (6 bases). Looked up from germline, CDR1 is SGHAT and CDR2 is FQNNGV. V dropped 4 bases and J dropped 4 bases, with 19 bases sitting between them. This CDR3 spans 16 amino acids. CDR3 residues: CASSSDWTAGAYGYTF. The CDR3 DNA is TGTGCCAGCAGCTCTGATTGGACAGCGGGGGCCTATGGCTACACCTTC. Combining the CDR3 with reference TRBV11-2 and TRBJ1-2 gives the whole variable domain EAGVAQSPRYKIIEKRQSVAFWCNPISGHATLYWYQQILGQGPKLLIQFQNNGVVDDSQLPKDRFSAERLKGVDSTLKIQPAKLEDSAVYLCASSSDWTAGAYGYTFGSGTRLTVV.

The chain uses TRBV30 and TRBJ2-5; 8 nucleotides agree with TRBD2. Germline V gene lookup returns CDR1 GTSNPN and CDR2 SVGIG (reference sequence). V trimming: 5 bases; J trimming: 0 bases; junction bases outside the gene matches: 8. The CDR3 is made up of 15 amino acids. The CDR3 is CAWASGRGDQETQYF. Here the CDR3 DNA reads TGTGCCTGGGCAAGCGGGAGAGGGGACCAAGAGACCCAGTACTTC.

J is TRBJ2-3 and V is TRBV5-4; TRBD2 is a possible D gene (6 bases). From germline, CDR1 is SGHNT and CDR2 YYREEE (reference sequence). The CDR3 is 16 amino acids. V was trimmed by 4 bases and J by 4 bases, leaving 19 bases between them. The CDR3: CASSQRGGIGADTQYF. The CDR3 DNA reads TGTGCCAGCAGCCAAAGGGGCGGGATAGGGGCAGATACGCAGTATTTT.

This chain links TRBV6-1 with TRBJ1-2, with D possibly matching TRBD1 (6 bases). Trimming stripped 3 bases from V and 6 bases from J, with 11 bases between. The CDR3 is 13 residues long. The V gene's germline CDR1 is MNHNS and CDR2 SASEGT. This chain's CDR3 is CASSEVGANGYTF. The CDR3 coding sequence is TGTGCCAGCAGTGAGGTGGGGGCGAATGGCTACACCTTC.

The chain combines TRBV27 with TRBJ2-7; tentatively, D is TRBD2 (5 bases). The CDR3 spans 15 residues. V lost 3 bases and J lost 7, with 19 bases in between. Germline CDR1 reads MNHEY; CDR2 reads SMNVEV (reference sequence). For the CDR3, the DNA is TGTGCCAGCAGTTTCGGGATTTCCAGGAGGAGGGAGCAGTACTTC. Translated: CASSFGISRRREQYF.